This T cell receptor beta chain was sequenced in a study of glioma-infiltrating T cells after dendritic cell vaccination. Clones were sequenced by immunoSEQ multiplex PCR, and TCRdb holds only the in-frame ones, with some missing. The table includes 50,000 to 80,000 clones, around 86% detected once. This clone has just a few counts. Antigen: not known. From germline, CDR1 is SGHRS and CDR2 YFSETQ. The CDR3 consists of 14 residues. Trimming cost V 0 bases and J 6 bases, with 12 bases left between them. Whole-study findings and limits: Higher pretreatment TIL content predicted longer progression-free time and survival. TCR clonality showed no direct relationship with survival.

Material: blood, obtained before dendritic cell vaccination. The source of this sequence is a human donor with glioblastoma. The gene calls are TRBV5-1 and TRBJ1-2; maybe TRBD1 (5 bases). The CDR3 spells CASSLDRSGNGYTF. In DNA form, the CDR3 reads TGCGCCAGCAGCTTGGATCGGTCAGGGAATGGCTACACCTTC.